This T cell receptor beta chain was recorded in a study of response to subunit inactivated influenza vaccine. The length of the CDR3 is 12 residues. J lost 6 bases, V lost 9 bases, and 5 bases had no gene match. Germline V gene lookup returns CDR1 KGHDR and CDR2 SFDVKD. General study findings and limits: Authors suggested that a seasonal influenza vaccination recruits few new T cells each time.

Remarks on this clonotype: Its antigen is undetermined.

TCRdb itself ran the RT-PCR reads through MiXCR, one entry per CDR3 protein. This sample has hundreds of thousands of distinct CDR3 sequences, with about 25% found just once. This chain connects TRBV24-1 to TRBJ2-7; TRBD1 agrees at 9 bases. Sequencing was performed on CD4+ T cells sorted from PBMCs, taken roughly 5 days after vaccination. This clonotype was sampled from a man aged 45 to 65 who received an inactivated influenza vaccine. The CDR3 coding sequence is TGTGCCACCGGGGAGGACAGGGGCGAGCAGTACTTC. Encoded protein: CATGEDRGEQYF.